This entry lists 23 T cell receptor beta chains sequenced from one sample in a study of blood T cell repertoires in COVID-19. The table came from immunoSEQ multiplex PCR; TCRdb's copy has only in-frame clones and leaves some out. The sample carries around 180,000 clones, approximately 84% recorded once. The material sequenced was PBMCs or T cells enriched from blood (not recorded which). The receptors were sampled from a middle-aged man who had recovered from COVID-19.

V is TRBV10-3 and J is TRBJ1-1; 7 positions match TRBD1. Germline CDR1 ENHRY, CDR2 SYGVKD. This CDR3 is 13 amino acids long. J gave up 7 bases and V 0 bases, and 2 bases lay outside the gene matches. The CDR3 DNA follows: TGTGCCATCAGTGAGTCGACAGGGATTGAAGCTTTCTTT. This codes for CAISESTGIEAFF.

The sample holds one count of this clone. The rearrangement joins TRBV7-2 to TRBJ1-2; TRBD1 agrees at 9 bases. The germline V gene has CDR1 SGHTA and CDR2 FQGNSA. V trimming: 2 bases; J trimming: 5 bases; junction bases outside the gene matches: 3. The CDR3 sequence is 14 residues long. The CDR3 DNA follows: TGTGCCAGCAGCTTAACAGGGGGCTGGTATGGCTACACCTTC. Its protein product is CASSLTGGWYGYTF.

The chain links TRBV30 to TRBJ1-6, with unresolved D. CDR3 length: 12 residues. The germline CDR1 and CDR2 sequences are GTSNPN and SVGIG (reference sequence). The V end was cut by 1 base, the J end by 9 bases, with 7 bases between. CDR3 DNA sequence: TGTGCCTGGAGTGGAATAGTTTCACCCCTCCACTTT. Its protein product is CAWSGIVSPLHF.

The chain has TRBV12-5 and TRBJ2-7; 8 nucleotides agree with TRBD2. Trimming at V came to 5 bases and at J to 3 bases, leaving 9 bases not matched to a gene. CDR1 is LGHNT, CDR2 FRNRAP, per germline. The CDR3 is 15 residues long. The CDR3 DNA is TGTGCTAGTGGTCTCCAGCGGGGGCCGATCTACGAGCAGTACTTC. Amino acid sequence: CASGLQRGPIYEQYF.

The genes are TRBV19 and TRBJ1-6; D uncertain. Trimming cost V 3 bases and J 7 bases, with 10 bases left between them. The CDR3 has 14 residues. The germline gives CDR1 LNHDA, CDR2 SQIVND (reference sequence). CDR3 nucleotide sequence: TGTGCCAGTAGTATGAGGGCGCGGAATTCACCCCTCCACTTT. As protein: CASSMRARNSPLHF.

The chain employs TRBV27 and TRBJ2-7; 7 bases align to TRBD1. V gave up 0 bases and J gave up 1 base; unmatched junction bases: 6. CDR1 and CDR2 from the germline V gene are MNHEY and SMNVEV (reference sequence). The CDR3 length is 16 residues. The CDR3: CASSLSYGTASYEQYF. The CDR3 DNA reads as TGTGCCAGCAGTTTATCGTACGGGACAGCTTCCTACGAGCAGTACTTC.

The chain couples TRBV27 to TRBJ1-6; the match to TRBD1 covers 7 bases. In germline, CDR1 is MNHEY, CDR2 SMNVEV (reference sequence). This CDR3 comprises 16 residues. V gave up 3 bases and J gave up 4 bases; unmatched junction bases: 6. The CDR3 DNA sequence: TGTGCCAGCAGTTTCGGGACAGACCCTTATAATTCACCCCTCCACTTT. Its translation is CASSFGTDPYNSPLHF.

The J gene is TRBJ1-3, the V gene TRBV6-5; 8 positions agree with TRBD1. V lost 6 bases, J lost 2 bases, and 6 bases stayed unmatched. The CDR3 consists of 15 residues. Germline-derived CDR1 and CDR2 are MNHEY and SVGAGI. The CDR3 protein is CASRNGQGTGNTIYF. Written as DNA, the CDR3 is TGTGCCAGCAGGAACGGACAGGGCACTGGAAACACCATATATTTT.

The genes are TRBV27 and TRBJ2-1, with 10 bases matching TRBD1. J was trimmed by 2 bases and V by 5 bases; bases with no gene match: 9. This CDR3 has 17 amino acids. Looked up from germline, CDR1 is MNHEY and CDR2 is SMNVEV (reference sequence). The CDR3 loop is CASSQHNGQGAYNEQFF. The CDR3 DNA follows: TGTGCCAGCAGTCAACACAATGGACAGGGGGCCTACAATGAGCAGTTCTTC.

This clone has just a few counts. This chain connects TRBV5-1 to TRBJ2-3; possible D gene TRBD2, 7 bases. Looked up from germline, CDR1 is SGHRS and CDR2 is YFSETQ. The length of the CDR3 is 15 residues. Trimming removed 4 bases from V and 9 bases from J, with 21 bases in between. The DNA of the CDR3 is TGCGCCAGCAGCCTGGGGTGGGGGGGCCTCGACACGCAGTATTTT. The encoded protein is CASSLGWGGLDTQYF.

This clone appeared a few times. The rearrangement uses TRBV21-1 and TRBJ1-5; TRBD1 was called by the table and not checked on the DNA. TRBV21-1 is noted as a pseudogene. The CDR3 covers 13 residues. CDR3 sequence: CASSDRGRQPQHF. The CDR3 DNA follows: TGTGCCAGCAGCGACAGGGGACGTCAGCCCCAGCATTTT.

The chain joins TRBV14 to TRBJ1-2; 7 bases match TRBD1. Germline V gives CDR1 SGHDN, CDR2 FVKESK. The CDR3 is 11 residues long. V lost 3 bases and J lost 9; bases outside the gene matches: 1. CDR3 nucleotides: TGTGCCAGCAGCCAGACAGGGAGCTACACCTTC. Residues: CASSQTGSYTF.

The chain recombines TRBV9 with TRBJ2-1; the D gene is possibly TRBD2 (6 bases). V lost 4 bases to trimming and J lost 8 bases, with 22 bases between them. Germline values: CDR1 SGDLS, CDR2 YYNGEE. This CDR3 is 16 amino acids long. CDR3 sequence (DNA): TGTGCCAGCAGCTCATGGAGCGGGCCCGTCTCGGATGAGCAGTTCTTC. Its protein product is CASSSWSGPVSDEQFF. The variable domain in full, with the rest retrieved from reference TRBV9 and TRBJ2-1, is DSGVTQTPKHLITATGQRVTLRCSPRSGDLSVYWYQQSLDQGLQFLIQYYNGEERAKGNILERFSAQQFPDLHSELNLSSLELGDSALYFCASSSWSGPVSDEQFFGPGTRLTVL.

This clone was observed a few times. The J gene is TRBJ1-1, the V gene TRBV7-9, with TRBD1 matching over 9 bases. Germline V gives CDR1 SEHNR, CDR2 FQNEAQ (reference sequence). V shed 4 bases, J shed 2 bases, and the junction held 8 bases outside the gene matches. The CDR3 covers 16 residues. DNA for the CDR3: TGTGCCAGCAGCTCCGGACAGGGGCAAGCCAACACTGAAGCTTTCTTT. Encoded protein: CASSSGQGQANTEAFF.

The chain employs TRBV4-1 and TRBJ1-4, with D perhaps TRBD1 (6 bases). The CDR3 has 14 residues. Trimming took 3 bases from V and 8 from J, leaving 13 bases between them. Germline loops: CDR1 MGHRA, CDR2 YSYEKL. The CDR3 loop reads CASSHQGFDEKLFF. The CDR3 coding sequence is TGCGCCAGCAGCCACCAGGGGTTCGACGAAAAACTGTTTTTT.

The J gene is TRBJ2-1, the V gene TRBV3-1 (or the pseudogene TRBV3-2), with D unresolved. Trimming took 1 base from V and 6 from J, leaving 4 bases between them. Germline values: CDR1 LGHDT, CDR2 YNNKEL (reference sequence). The CDR3 spans 12 residues. CDR3 DNA sequence: TGTGCCAGCAGCCAAGTTCGCAATGAGCAGTTCTTC. Residues: CASSQVRNEQFF.

V and J are TRBV3-1 (or the pseudogene TRBV3-2) and TRBJ1-4; no reliable D call. Germline CDR1 is LGHDT and CDR2 is YNNKEL (reference sequence). Between the trimmed V and J ends, which lost 3 bases and 0 bases, there was a span of 5 bases. The CDR3 totals 14 residues. CDR3 bases: TGTGCCAGCAGCCAGACAACAACTAATGAAAAACTGTTTTTT. It encodes CASSQTTTNEKLFF.

The chain has TRBV3-1 (or the pseudogene TRBV3-2) and TRBJ1-5; 10 positions match TRBD1. This CDR3 contains 21 residues. Germline V gene sequence: CDR1 LGHDT, CDR2 YNNKEL (reference sequence). J was trimmed by 2 bases and V by 5 bases; bases with no gene match: 21. CDR3 region: CASSSPNPIDRGQEGNQPQHF. The CDR3 region has the DNA TGTGCCAGCAGCTCCCCGAACCCGATCGACAGGGGGCAAGAGGGCAATCAGCCCCAGCATTTT.

V and J are TRBV6-1 and TRBJ2-7, with no clear D. The germline gives CDR1 MNHNS, CDR2 SASEGT. The CDR3 is 13 amino acids. Trimming left V 2 bases short and J 5 bases short, with 10 bases between. CDR3 amino acids: CASSERSSNEQYF. The CDR3 DNA reads TGTGCCAGCAGTGAACGGTCCTCGAACGAGCAGTACTTC.

This chain connects TRBV5-1 to TRBJ1-1, with 9 nucleotides matching TRBD1. Germline V lookup: CDR1 SGHRS, CDR2 YFSETQ. Germline trimming cut 3 bases from V and 4 bases from J; bases unmatched to any gene: 13. This CDR3 has 17 residues. The CDR3 nucleotides are TGCGCCAGCAGCTCCCTGGGACAGGGAACAGGGGGCACTGAAGCTTTCTTT. It translates to CASSSLGQGTGGTEAFF.

This rearrangement joins TRBV13 to TRBJ2-4, with TRBD1 matching 7 bases. After removal of 0 bases from V and 11 bases from J, the junction contained 7 bases not matched to a gene. The CDR3 is made up of 14 amino acids. Germline loops: CDR1 PRHDT, CDR2 FYEKMQ (reference sequence). Written as DNA, the CDR3 is TGTGCCAGCAGCTTAGGGGTAGGGGGCTACGTTCAGTACTTC. As protein: CASSLGVGGYVQYF.

The chain employs TRBV28 and TRBJ2-7; perhaps TRBD1 as D (6 bases). Germline CDR1 and CDR2: MDHEN and SYDVKM. The V end lost 1 base, the J end lost 3 bases, and 13 bases lay between the germline ends. The CDR3 totals 15 residues. CDR3 DNA: TGTGCCAGCAGTTTATCGGCCAGGGGAAACTACGAGCAGTACTTC. Its translation: CASSLSARGNYEQYF.

The CDR3 region is CASSSIRSNYGYTF. For the CDR3, the DNA is TGTGCCAGCAGTTCTATCAGGTCTAACTATGGCTACACCTTC. The chain uses TRBV2 and TRBJ1-2; D gene ambiguous. Trimming left V 5 bases short and J 0 bases short, with 10 bases between. This CDR3 comprises 14 residues. Germline assignment: CDR1 SNHLY and CDR2 FYNNEI.